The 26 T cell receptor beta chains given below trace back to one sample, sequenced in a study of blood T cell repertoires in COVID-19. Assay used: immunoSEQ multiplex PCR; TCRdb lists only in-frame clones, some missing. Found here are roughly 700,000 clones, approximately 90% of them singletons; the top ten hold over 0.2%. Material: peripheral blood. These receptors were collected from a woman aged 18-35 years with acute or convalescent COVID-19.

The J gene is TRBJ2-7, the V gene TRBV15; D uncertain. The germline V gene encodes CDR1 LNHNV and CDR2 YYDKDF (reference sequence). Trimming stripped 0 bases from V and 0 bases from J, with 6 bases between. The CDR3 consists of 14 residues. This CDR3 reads CATSRDSLSYEQYF. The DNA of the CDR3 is TGTGCCACCAGCAGAGATAGCCTCTCCTACGAGCAGTACTTC. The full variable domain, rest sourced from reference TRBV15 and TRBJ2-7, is DAMVIQNPRYQVTQFGKPVTLSCSQTLNHNVMYWYQQKSSQAPKLLFHYYDKDFNNEADTPDNFQSRRPNTSFCFLDIRSPGLGDTAMYLCATSRDSLSYEQYFGPGTRLTVT.

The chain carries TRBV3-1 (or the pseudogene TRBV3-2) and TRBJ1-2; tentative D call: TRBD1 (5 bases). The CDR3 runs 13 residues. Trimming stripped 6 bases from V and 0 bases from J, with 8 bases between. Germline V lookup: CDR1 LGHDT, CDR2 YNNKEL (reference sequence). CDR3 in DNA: TGTGCCAGCAGGGACAACGCTAACTATGGCTACACCTTC. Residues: CASRDNANYGYTF.

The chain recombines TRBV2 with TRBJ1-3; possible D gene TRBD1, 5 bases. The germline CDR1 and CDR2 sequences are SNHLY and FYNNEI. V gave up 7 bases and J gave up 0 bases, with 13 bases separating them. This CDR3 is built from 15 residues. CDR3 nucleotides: TGTGCCAGCACCGACGGGGGTTCCTCTGGAAACACCATATATTTT. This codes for CASTDGGSSGNTIYF.

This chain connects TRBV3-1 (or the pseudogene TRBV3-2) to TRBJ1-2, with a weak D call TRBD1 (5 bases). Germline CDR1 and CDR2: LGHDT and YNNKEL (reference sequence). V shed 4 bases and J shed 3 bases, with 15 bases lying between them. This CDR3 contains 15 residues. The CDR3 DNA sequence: TGTGCCAGCAGCCCACCCCGAGACAGAGACTATGGCTACACCTTC. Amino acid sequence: CASSPPRDRDYGYTF.

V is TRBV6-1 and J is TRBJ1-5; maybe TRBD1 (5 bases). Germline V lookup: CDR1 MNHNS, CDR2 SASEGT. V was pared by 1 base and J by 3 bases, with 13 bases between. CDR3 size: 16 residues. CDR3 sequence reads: CASSEGGRALNQPQHF. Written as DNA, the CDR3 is TGTGCCAGCAGTGAAGGGGGCAGGGCGCTCAATCAGCCCCAGCATTTT.

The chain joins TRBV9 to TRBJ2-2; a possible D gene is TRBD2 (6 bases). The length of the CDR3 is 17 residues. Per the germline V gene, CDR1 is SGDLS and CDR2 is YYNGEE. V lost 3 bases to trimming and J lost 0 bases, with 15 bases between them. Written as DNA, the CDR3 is TGTGCCAGCAGCGCCGGCCGGGACTCGACGAACACCGGGGAGCTGTTTTTT. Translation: CASSAGRDSTNTGELFF.

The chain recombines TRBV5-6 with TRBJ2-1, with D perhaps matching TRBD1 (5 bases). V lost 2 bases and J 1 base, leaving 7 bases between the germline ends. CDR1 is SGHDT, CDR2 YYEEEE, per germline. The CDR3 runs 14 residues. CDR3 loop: CASSLDSSYNEQFF. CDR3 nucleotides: TGTGCCAGCAGCTTAGACAGTTCCTACAATGAGCAGTTCTTC.

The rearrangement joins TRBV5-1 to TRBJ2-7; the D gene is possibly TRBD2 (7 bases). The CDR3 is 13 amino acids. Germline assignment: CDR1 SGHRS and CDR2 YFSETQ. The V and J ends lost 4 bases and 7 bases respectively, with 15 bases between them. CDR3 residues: CASSHPRGGEQYF. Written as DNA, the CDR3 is TGCGCCAGCAGCCACCCCAGGGGAGGGGAGCAGTACTTC. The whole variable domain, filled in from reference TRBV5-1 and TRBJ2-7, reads KAGVTQTPRYLIKTRGQQVTLSCSPISGHRSVSWYQQTPGQGLQFLFEYFSETQRNKGNFPGRFSGRQFSNSRSEMNVSTLELGDSALYLCASSHPRGGEQYFGPGTRLTVT.

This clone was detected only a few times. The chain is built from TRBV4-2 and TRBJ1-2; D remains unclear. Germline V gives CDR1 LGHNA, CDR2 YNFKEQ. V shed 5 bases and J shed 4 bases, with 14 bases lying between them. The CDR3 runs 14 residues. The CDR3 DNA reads TGTGCCAGCAGCGCCAGAGCGGAAAGCTATGGCTACACCTTC. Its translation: CASSARAESYGYTF.

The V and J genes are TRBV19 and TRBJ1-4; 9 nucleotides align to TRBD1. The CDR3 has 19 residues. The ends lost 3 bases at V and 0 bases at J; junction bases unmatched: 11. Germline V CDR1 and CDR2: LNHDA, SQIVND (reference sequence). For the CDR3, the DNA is TGTGCCAGTAGTATGTCAGCGACAGGGGGGTTTGCAACTAATGAAAAACTGTTTTTT. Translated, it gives CASSMSATGGFATNEKLFF.

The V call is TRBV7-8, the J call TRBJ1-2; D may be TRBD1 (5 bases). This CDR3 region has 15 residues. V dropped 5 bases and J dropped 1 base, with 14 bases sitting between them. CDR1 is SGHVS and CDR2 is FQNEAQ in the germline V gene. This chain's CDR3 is CASSPTVYFNYGYTF. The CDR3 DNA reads TGTGCCAGCAGCCCGACAGTTTATTTTAACTATGGCTACACCTTC.

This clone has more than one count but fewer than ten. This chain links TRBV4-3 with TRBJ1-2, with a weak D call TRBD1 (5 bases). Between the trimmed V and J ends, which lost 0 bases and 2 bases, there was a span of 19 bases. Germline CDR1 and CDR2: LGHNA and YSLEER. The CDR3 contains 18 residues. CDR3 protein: CASSQDSPRGRENYGYTF. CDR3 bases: TGCGCCAGCAGCCAAGATTCCCCGCGGGGGAGAGAGAACTATGGCTACACCTTC.

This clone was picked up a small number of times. Written as DNA, the CDR3 is TGTGCCAGCAGTTATGGAGGATCTGAAGCTTTCTTT. Translation: CASSYGGSEAFF. This chain joins TRBV6-2 or TRBV6-3 and TRBJ1-1; D is ambiguous. The CDR3 runs 12 residues. In germline, CDR1 is MNHEY, CDR2 SVGEGT. Trimming took off 3 bases at V and 6 bases at J, with 8 bases between the two ends.

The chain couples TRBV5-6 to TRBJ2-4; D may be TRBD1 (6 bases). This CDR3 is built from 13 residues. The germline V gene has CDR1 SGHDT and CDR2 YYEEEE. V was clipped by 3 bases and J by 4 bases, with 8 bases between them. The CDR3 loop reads CASSSDSKNIQYF. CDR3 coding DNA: TGTGCCAGCAGCTCGGACAGTAAAAACATTCAGTACTTC.

This CDR3 is CASSISTWGGTGELFF. The CDR3 coding sequence is TGTGCCAGTAGTATATCAACTTGGGGGGGGACCGGGGAGCTGTTTTTT. This chain links TRBV19 with TRBJ2-2; 7 bases line up with TRBD2. V gave up 2 bases and J gave up 5 bases; unmatched junction bases: 8. This CDR3 contains 16 residues. Germline CDR1 is LNHDA and CDR2 is SQIVND (reference sequence).

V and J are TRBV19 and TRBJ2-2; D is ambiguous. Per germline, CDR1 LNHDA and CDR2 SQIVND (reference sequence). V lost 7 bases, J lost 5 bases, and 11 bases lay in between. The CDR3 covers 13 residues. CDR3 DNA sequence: TGTGCCAGTATTGATTACAGTACCGGGGAGCTGTTTTTT. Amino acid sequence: CASIDYSTGELFF.

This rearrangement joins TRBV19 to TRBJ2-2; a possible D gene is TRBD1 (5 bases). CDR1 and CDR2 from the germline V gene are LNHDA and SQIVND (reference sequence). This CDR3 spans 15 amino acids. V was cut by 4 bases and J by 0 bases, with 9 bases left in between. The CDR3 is CASSRQGSNTGELFF. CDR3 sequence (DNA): TGTGCCAGTAGTAGGCAGGGATCGAACACCGGGGAGCTGTTTTTT.

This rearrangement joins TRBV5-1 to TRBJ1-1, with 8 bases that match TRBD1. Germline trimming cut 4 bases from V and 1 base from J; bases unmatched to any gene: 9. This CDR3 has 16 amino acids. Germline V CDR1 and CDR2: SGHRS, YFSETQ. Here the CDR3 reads CASSPRTGLGNTEAFF. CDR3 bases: TGCGCCAGCAGCCCACGGACAGGGTTGGGGAACACTGAAGCTTTCTTT. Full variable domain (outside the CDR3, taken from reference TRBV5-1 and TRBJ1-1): KAGVTQTPRYLIKTRGQQVTLSCSPISGHRSVSWYQQTPGQGLQFLFEYFSETQRNKGNFPGRFSGRQFSNSRSEMNVSTLELGDSALYLCASSPRTGLGNTEAFFGQGTRLTVV.

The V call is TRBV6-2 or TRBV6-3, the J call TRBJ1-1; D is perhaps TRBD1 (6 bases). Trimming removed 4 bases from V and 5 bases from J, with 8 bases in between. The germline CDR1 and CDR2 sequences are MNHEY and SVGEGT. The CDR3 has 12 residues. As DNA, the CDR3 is TGTGCCAGCAGTTCAGGGGTAACTGAAGCTTTCTTT. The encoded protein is CASSSGVTEAFF.

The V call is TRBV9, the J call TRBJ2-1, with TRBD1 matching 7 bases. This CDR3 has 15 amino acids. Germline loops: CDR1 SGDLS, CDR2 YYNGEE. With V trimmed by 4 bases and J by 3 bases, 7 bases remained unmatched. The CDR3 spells CASSPRQGVYNEQFF. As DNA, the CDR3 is TGTGCCAGCAGCCCGAGACAGGGTGTCTACAATGAGCAGTTCTTC.

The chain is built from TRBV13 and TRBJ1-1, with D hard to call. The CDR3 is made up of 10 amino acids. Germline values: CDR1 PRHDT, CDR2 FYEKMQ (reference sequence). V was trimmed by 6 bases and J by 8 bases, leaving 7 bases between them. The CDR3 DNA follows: TGTGCCAGCAGTCGTCTCGAAGCTTTCTTT. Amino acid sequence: CASSRLEAFF.

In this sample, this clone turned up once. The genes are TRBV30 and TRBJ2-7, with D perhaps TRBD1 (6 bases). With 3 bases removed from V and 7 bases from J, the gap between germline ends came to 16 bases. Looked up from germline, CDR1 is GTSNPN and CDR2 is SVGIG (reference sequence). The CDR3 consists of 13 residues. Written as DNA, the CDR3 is TGTGCCTGGAGGCCTTGGCAGGGGCGAGAGCAGTACTTC. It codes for CAWRPWQGREQYF.

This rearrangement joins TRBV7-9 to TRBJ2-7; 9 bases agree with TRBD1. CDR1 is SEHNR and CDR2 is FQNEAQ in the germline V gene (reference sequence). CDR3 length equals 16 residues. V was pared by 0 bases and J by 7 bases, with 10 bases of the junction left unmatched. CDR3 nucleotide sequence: TGTGCCAGCAGCTTAGCCTTCTCCGGGACAGGGAGGGAGCAGTACTTC. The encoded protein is CASSLAFSGTGREQYF.

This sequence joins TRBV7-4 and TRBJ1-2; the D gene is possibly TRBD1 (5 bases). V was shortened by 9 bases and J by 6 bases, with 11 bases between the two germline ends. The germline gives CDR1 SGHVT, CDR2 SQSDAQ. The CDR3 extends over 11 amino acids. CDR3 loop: CARGEGHGYTF. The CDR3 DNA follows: TGTGCCAGAGGGGAGGGTCATGGCTACACCTTC.

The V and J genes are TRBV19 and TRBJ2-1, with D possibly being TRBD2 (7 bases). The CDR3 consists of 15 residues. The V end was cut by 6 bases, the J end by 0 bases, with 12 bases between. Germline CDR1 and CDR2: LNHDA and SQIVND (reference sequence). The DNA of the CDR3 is TGTGCCAGTAGCCAACGGGGGGCCTCCTACAATGAGCAGTTCTTC. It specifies CASSQRGASYNEQFF.

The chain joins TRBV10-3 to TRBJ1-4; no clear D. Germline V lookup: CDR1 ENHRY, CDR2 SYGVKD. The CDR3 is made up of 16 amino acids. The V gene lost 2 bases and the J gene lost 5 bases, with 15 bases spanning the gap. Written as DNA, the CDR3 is TGTGCCATCAGTGAGATATTCCGACCGGGAAATGAAAAACTGTTTTTT. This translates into CAISEIFRPGNEKLFF.